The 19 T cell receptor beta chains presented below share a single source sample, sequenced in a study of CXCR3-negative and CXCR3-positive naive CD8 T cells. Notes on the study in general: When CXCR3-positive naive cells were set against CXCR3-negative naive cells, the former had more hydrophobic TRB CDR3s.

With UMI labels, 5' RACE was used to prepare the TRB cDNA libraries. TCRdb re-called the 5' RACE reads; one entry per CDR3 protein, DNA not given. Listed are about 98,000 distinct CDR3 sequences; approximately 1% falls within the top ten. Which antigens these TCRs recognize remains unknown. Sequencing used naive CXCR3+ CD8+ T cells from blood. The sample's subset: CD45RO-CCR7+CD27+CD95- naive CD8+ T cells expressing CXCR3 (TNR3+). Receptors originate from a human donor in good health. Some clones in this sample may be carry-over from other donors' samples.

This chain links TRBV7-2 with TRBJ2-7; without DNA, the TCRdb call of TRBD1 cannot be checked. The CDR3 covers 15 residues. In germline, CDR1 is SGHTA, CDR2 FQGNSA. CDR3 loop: CASSLVVGQGYEQYF. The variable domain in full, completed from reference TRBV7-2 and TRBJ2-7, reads GAGVSQSPSNKVTEKGKDVELRCDPISGHTALYWYRQSLGQGLEFLIYFQGNSAPDKSGLPSDRFSAERTGGSVSTLTIQRTQQEDSAVYLCASSLVVGQGYEQYFGPGTRLTVT.

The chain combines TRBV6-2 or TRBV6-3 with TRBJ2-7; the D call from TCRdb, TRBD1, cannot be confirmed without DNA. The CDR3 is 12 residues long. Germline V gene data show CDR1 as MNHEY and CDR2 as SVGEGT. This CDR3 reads CASSPPGPTQYF.

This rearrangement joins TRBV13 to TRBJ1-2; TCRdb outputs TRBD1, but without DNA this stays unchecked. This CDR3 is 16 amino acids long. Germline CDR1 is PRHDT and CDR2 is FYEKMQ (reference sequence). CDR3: CASSSVLLQGFAGYTF. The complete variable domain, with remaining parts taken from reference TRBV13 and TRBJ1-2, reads AAGVIQSPRHLIKEKRETATLKCYPIPRHDTVYWYQQGPGQDPQFLISFYEKMQSDKGSIPDRFSAQQFSDYHSELNMSSLELGDSALYFCASSSVLLQGFAGYTFGSGTRLTVV.

The CDR3 sequence is CASSPVTLPTGELFF. The V and J genes are TRBV12-3 or TRBV12-4 and TRBJ2-2. This CDR3 is 15 amino acids long.

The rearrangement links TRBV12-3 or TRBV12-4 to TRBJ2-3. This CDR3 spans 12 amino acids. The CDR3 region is CASSLSEDTQYF.

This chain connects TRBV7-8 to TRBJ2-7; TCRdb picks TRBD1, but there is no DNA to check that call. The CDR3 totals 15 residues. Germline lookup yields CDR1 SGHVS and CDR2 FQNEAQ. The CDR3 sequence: CASSSPTGRGYEQYF.

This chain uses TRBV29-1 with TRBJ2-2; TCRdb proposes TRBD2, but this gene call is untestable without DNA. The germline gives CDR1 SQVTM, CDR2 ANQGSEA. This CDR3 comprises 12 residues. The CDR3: CSVDGGAGELFF.

The CDR3 sequence: CASSLNLAGRNEQFF. The chain combines TRBV7-2 with TRBJ2-1; TCRdb outputs TRBD2, but without DNA this stays unchecked. This CDR3 is built from 15 residues. Germline CDR1 SGHTA, CDR2 FQGNSA.

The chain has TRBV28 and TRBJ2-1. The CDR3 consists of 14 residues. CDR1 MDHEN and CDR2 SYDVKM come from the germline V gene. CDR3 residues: CASSFGLSYNEQFF.

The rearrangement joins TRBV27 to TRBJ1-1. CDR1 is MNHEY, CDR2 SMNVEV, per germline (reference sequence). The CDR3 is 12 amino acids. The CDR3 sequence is CASWETRNEAFF.

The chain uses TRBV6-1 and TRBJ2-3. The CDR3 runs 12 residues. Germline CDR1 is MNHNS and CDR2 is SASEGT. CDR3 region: CASSEVLHTQYF.

CDR3 sequence reads: CASGRAWDPYEQYF. V is TRBV9 and J is TRBJ2-7. The CDR3 loop spans 14 amino acids. Germline loops: CDR1 SGDLS, CDR2 YYNGEE.

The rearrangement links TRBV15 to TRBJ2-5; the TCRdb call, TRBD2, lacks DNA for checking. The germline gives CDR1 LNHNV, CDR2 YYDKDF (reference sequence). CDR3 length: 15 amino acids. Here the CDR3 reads CATSSRLAGKETQYF.

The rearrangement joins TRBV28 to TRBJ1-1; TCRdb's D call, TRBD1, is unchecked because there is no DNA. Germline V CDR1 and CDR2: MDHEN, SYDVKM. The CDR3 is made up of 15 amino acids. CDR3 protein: CASRTRGDRPVEAFF.

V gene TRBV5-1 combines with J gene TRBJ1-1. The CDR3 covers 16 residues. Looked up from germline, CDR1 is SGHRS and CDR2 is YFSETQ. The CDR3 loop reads CASSEGREEKNTEAFF. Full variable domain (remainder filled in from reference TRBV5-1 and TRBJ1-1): KAGVTQTPRYLIKTRGQQVTLSCSPISGHRSVSWYQQTPGQGLQFLFEYFSETQRNKGNFPGRFSGRQFSNSRSEMNVSTLELGDSALYLCASSEGREEKNTEAFFGQGTRLTVV.

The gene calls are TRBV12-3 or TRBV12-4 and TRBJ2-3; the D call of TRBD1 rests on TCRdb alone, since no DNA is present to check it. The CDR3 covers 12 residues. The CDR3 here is CASRPQRDTQYF.

The CDR3 sequence: CASSFSGGAGYNEQFF. The chain uses TRBV7-8 and TRBJ2-1; TCRdb calls TRBD1, which cannot be checked without DNA. The germline V gene encodes CDR1 SGHVS and CDR2 FQNEAQ. The CDR3 extends over 16 amino acids.

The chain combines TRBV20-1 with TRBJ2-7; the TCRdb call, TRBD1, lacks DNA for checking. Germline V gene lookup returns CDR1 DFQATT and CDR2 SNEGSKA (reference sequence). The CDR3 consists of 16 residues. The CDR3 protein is CSAPLLGREPAYEQYF.

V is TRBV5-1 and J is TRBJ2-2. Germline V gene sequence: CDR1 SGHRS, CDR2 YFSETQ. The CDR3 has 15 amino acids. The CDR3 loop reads CASSLETANTGELFF.